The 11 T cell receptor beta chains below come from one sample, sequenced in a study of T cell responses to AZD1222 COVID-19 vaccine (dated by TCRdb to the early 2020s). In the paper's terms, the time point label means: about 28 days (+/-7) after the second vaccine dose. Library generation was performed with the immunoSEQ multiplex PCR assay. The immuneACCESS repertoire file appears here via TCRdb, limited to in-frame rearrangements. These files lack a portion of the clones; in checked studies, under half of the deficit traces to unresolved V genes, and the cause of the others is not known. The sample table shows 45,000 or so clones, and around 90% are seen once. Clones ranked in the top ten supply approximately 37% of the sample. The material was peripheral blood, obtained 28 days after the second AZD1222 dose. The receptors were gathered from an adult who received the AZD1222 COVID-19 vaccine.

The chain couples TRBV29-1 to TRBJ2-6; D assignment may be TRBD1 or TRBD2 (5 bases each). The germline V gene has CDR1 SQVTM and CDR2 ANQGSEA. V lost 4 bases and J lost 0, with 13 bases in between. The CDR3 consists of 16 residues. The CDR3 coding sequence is TGCAGCGTTGTCGGATGGGGGAACTCTGGGGCCAACGTCCTGACTTTC. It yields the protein CSVVGWGNSGANVLTF.

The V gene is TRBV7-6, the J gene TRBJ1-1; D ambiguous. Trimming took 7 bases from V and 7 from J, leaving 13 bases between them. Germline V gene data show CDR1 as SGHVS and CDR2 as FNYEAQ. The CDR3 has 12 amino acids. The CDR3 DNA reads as TGTGCCAGCACCCTATGGGATGGTGAAGCTTTCTTT. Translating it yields CASTLWDGEAFF.

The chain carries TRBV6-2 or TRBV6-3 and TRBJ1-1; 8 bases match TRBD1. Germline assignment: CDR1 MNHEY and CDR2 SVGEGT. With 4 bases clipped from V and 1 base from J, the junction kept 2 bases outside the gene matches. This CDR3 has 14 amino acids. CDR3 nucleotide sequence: TGTGCCAGCAGTTTTCAGGGGGCGAACACTGAAGCTTTCTTT. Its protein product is CASSFQGANTEAFF.

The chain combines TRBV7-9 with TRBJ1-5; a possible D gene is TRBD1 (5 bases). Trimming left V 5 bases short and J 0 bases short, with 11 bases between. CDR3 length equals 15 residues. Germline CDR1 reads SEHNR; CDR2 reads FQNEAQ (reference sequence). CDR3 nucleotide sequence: TGTGCCAGCAGCCCTGGGGCAGTTAGCAATCAGCCCCAGCATTTT. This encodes CASSPGAVSNQPQHF. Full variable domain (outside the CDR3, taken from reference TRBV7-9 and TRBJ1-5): DTGVSQNPRHKITKRGQNVTFRCDPISEHNRLYWYRQTLGQGPEFLTYFQNEAQLEKSRLLSDRFSAERPKGSFSTLEIQRTEQGDSAMYLCASSPGAVSNQPQHFGDGTRLSIL.

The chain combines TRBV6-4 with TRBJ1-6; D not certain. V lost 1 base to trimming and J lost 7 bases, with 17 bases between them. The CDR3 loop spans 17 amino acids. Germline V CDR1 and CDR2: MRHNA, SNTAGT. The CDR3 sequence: CASSDFVSLESNSPLHF. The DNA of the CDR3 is TGTGCCAGCAGTGACTTCGTCAGCCTAGAATCGAATTCACCCCTCCACTTT.

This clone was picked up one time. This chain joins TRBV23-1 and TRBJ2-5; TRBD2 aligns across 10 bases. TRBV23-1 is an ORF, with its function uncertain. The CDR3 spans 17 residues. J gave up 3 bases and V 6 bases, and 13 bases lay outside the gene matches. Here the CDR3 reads CASSLNPSSGGKETQYF. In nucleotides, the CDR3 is TGCGCCAGCAGCCTCAATCCGTCTAGCGGGGGAAAAGAGACCCAGTACTTC.

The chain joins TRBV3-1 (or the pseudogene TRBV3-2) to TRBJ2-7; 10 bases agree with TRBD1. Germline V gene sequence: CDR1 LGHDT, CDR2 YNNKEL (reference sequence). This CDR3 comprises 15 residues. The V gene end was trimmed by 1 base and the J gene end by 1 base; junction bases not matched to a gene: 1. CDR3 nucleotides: TGTGCCAGCAGCCAAGGGACAGGGGGATCCTACGAGCAGTACTTC. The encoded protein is CASSQGTGGSYEQYF.

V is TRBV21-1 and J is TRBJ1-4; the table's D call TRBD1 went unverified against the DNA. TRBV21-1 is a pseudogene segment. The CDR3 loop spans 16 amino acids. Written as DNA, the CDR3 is TGTGCCAGCAGCAAAAGTCCAAGGGACAGGGATGAAAAACTGTTTTTT. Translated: CASSKSPRDRDEKLFF.

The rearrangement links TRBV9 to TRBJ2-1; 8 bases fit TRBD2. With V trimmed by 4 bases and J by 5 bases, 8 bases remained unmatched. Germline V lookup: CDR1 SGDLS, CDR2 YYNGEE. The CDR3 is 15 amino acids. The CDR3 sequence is CASSLGTRPHNEQFF. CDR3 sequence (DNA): TGTGCCAGCAGCTTGGGGACTAGACCCCACAATGAGCAGTTCTTC.

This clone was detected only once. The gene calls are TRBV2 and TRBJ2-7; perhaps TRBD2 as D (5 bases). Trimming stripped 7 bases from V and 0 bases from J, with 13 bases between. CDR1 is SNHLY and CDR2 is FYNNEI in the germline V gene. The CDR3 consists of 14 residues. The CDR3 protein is CASTARGSSYEQYF. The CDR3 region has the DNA TGTGCCAGCACGGCTCGGGGTAGCTCCTACGAGCAGTACTTC.

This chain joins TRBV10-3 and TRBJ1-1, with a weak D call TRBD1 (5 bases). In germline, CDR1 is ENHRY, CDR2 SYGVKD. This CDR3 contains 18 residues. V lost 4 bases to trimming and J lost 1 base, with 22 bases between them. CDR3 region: CAISGMGRSSSRNTEAFF. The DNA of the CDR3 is TGTGCCATCAGTGGAATGGGGCGGAGCTCCTCTAGGAACACTGAAGCTTTCTTT.